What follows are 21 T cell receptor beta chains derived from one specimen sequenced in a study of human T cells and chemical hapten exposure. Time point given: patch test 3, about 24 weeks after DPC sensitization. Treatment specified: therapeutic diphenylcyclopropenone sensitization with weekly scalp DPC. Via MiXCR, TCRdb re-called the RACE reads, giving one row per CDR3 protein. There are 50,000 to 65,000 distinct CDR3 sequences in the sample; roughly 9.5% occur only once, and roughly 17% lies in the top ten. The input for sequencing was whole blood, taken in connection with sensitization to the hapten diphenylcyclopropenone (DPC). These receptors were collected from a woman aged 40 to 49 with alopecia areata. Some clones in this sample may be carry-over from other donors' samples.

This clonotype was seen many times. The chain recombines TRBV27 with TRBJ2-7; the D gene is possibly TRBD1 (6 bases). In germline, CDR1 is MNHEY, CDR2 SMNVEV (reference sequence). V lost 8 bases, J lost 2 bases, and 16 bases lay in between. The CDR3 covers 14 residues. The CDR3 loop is CASRIDRMAYEQYF. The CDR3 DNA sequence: TGTGCCAGCCGAATAGACAGGATGGCCTACGAGCAGTACTTC.

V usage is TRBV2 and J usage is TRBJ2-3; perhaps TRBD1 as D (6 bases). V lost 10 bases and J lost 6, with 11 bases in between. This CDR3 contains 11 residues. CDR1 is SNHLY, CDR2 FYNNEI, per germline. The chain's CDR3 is CATNRADTQYF. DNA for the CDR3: TGTGCCACCAACAGGGCCGATACGCAGTATTTT.

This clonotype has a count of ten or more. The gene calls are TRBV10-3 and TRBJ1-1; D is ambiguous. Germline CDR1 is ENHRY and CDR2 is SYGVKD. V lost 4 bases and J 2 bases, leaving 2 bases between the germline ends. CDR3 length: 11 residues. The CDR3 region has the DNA TGTGCCATCAGTGCTAACACTGAAGCTTTCTTT. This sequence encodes CAISANTEAFF.

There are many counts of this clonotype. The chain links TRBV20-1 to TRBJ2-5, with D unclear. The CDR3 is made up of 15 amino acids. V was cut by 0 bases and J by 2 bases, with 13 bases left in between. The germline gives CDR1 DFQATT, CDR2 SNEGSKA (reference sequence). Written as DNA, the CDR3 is TGCAGTGCTAGAGACTTTTTGGCCCGTCAAGAGACCCAGTACTTC. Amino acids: CSARDFLARQETQYF.

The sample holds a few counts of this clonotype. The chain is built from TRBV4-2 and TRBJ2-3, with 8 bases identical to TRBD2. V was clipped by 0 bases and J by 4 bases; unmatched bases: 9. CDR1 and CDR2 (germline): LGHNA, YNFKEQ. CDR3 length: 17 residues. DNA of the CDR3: TGTGCCAGCAGCCAAGAGGGCGAGGGCGGGGGGTCAGATACGCAGTATTTT. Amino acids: CASSQEGEGGGSDTQYF.

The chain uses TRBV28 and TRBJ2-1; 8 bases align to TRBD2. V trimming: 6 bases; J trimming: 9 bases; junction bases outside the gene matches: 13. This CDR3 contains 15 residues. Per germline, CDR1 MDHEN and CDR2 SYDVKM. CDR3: CASSPAPGTSPEQFF. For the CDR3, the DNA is TGTGCCAGCAGCCCCGCCCCCGGGACTAGTCCTGAGCAGTTCTTC.

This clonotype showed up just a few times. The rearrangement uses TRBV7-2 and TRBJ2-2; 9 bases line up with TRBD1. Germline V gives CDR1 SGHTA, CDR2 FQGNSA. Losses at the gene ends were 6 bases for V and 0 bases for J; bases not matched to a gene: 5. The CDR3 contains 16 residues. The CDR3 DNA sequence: TGTGCCAGCAGTACAGGGGGCACAGCGAACACCGGGGAGCTGTTTTTT. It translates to CASSTGGTANTGELFF.

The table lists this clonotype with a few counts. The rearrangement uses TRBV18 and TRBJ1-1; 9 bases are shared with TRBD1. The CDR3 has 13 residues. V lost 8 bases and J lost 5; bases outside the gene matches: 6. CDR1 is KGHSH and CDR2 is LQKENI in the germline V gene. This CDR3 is CASQQGARTEAFF. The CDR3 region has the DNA TGTGCCAGCCAACAGGGGGCGAGGACTGAAGCTTTCTTT.

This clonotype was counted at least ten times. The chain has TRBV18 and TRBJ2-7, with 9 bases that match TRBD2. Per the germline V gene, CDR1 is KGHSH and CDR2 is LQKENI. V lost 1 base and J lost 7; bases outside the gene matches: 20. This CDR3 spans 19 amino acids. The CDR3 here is CASSPRGGLAGPQTGEQYF. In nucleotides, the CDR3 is TGTGCCAGCTCACCACGGGGGGGGCTAGCGGGACCCCAGACTGGGGAGCAGTACTTC.

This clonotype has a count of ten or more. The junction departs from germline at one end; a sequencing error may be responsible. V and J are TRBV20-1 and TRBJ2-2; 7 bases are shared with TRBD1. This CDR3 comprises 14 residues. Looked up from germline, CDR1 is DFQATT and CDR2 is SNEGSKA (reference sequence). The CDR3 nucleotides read TGCAGTGCTCGAGACAGGGAAAGCACCGGGGAGCTGTTTTTT. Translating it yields CSARDRESTGELFF.

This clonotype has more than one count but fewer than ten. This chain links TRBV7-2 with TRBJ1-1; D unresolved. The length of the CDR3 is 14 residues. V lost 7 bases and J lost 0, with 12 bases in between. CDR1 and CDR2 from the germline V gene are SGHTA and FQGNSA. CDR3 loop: CASTSSQLNTEAFF. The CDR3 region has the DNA TGTGCCAGCACTTCCTCCCAGTTGAACACTGAAGCTTTCTTT.

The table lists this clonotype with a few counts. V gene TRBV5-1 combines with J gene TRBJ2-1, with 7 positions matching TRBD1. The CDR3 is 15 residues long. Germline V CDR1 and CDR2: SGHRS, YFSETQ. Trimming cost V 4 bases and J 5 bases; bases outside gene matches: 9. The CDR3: CASSPYDRDDNEQFF. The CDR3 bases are TGCGCCAGCAGCCCGTACGACAGGGATGACAATGAGCAGTTCTTC.

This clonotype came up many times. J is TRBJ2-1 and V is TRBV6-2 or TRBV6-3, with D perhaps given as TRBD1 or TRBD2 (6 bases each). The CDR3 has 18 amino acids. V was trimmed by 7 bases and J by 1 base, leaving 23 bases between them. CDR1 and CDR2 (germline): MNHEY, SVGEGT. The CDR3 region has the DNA TGTGCCAGCACCCTACGGGTCGGGGGCTTAAAATCCTACAATGAGCAGTTCTTC. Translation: CASTLRVGGLKSYNEQFF.

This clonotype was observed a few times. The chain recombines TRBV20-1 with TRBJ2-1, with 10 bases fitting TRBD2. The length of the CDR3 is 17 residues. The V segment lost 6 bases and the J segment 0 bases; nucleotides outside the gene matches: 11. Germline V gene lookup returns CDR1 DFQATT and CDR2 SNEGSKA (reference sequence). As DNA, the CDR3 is TGCAGTGCCCGACGGCTAGCGGGGGCCTTCTCCTACAATGAGCAGTTCTTC. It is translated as CSARRLAGAFSYNEQFF.

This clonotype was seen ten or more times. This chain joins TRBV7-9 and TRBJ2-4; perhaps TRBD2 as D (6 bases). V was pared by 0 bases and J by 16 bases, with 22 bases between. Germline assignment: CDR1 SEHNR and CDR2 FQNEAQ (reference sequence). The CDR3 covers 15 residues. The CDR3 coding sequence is TGTGCCAGCAGCTTAGCAGGGGCGGGGTGCCCCGACTGCTACTTC. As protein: CASSLAGAGCPDCYF.

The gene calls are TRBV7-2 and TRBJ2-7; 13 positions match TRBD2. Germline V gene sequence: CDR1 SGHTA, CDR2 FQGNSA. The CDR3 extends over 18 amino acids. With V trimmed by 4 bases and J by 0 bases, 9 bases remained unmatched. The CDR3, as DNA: TGTGCCAGCAGCTCTCCGACTAGCGGGGGGATTATCTCCTACGAGCAGTACTTC. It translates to CASSSPTSGGIISYEQYF. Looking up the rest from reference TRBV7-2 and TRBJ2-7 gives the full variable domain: GAGVSQSPSNKVTEKGKDVELRCDPISGHTALYWYRQSLGQGLEFLIYFQGNSAPDKSGLPSDRFSAERTGGSVSTLTIQRTQQEDSAVYLCASSSPTSGGIISYEQYFGPGTRLTVT.

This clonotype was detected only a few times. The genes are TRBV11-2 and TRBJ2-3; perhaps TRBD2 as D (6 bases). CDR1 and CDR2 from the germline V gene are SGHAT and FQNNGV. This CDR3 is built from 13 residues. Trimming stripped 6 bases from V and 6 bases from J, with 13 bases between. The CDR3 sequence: CASRLAGGDTQYF. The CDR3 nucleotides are TGTGCCAGCAGATTGGCCGGAGGGGATACGCAGTATTTT. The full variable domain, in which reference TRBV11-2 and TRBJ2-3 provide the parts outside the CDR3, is EAGVAQSPRYKIIEKRQSVAFWCNPISGHATLYWYQQILGQGPKLLIQFQNNGVVDDSQLPKDRFSAERLKGVDSTLKIQPAKLEDSAVYLCASRLAGGDTQYFGPGTRLTVL.

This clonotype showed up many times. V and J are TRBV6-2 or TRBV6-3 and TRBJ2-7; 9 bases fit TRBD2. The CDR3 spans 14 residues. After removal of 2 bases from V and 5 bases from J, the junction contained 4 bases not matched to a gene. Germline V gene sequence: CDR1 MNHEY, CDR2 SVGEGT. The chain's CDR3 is CASSYSGGHNEQYF. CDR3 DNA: TGTGCCAGCAGTTACAGCGGGGGGCACAACGAGCAGTACTTC.

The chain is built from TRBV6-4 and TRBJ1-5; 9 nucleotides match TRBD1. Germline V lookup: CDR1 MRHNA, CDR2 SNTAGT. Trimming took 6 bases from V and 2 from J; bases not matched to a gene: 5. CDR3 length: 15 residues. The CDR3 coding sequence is TGTGCCAGCAGCCGGACAGGGGAGGGCAATCAGCCCCAGCATTTT. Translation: CASSRTGEGNQPQHF.

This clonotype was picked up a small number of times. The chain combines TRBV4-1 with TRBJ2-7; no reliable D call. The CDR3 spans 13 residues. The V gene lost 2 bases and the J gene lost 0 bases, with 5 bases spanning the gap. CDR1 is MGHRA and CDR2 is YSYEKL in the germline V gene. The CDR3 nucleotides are TGCGCCAGCAGCCAATCGAGCTCCTACGAGCAGTACTTC. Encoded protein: CASSQSSSYEQYF.

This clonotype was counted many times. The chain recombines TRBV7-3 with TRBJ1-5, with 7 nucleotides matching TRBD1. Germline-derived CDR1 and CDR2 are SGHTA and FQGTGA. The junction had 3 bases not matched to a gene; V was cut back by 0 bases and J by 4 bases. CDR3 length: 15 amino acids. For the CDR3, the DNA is TGTGCCAGCAGCTTAACCGGACAGGTGAATCAGCCCCAGCATTTT. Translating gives CASSLTGQVNQPQHF.